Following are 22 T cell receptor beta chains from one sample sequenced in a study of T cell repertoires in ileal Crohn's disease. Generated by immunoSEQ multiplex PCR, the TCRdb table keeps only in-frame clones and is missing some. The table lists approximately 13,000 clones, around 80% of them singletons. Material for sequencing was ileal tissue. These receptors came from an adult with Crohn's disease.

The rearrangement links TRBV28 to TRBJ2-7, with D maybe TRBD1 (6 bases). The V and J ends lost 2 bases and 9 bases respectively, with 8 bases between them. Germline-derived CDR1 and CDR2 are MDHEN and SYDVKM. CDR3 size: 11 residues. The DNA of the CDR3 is TGTGCCAGCAGTTTAGCGACAGGGCAGTACTTC. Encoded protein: CASSLATGQYF.

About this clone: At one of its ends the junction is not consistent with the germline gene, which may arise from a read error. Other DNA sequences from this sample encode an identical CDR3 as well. The CDR3 DNA is TGTGCCAGCAGTCCTACCGGGACAGACAATTCCCCCCTCCACTTT. This gives the protein CASSPTGTDNSPLHF. This chain links TRBV11-1 with TRBJ1-6, with 7 positions matching TRBD1. The CDR3 sequence is 15 residues long. The germline CDR1 and CDR2 sequences are SGHAT and FQDESV (reference sequence). The whole variable domain, filled in from reference TRBV11-1 and TRBJ1-6, reads EAEVAQSPRYKITEKSQAVAFWCDPISGHATLYWYRQILGQGPELLVQFQDESVVDDSQLPKDRFSAERLKGVDSTLKIQPAELGDSAMYLCASSPTGTDNSPLHFGNGTRLTVT.

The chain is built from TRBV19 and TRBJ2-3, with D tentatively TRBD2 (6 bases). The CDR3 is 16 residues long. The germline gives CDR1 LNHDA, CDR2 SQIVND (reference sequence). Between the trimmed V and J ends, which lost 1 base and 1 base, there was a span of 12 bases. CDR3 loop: CASSIVAGTGTDTQYF. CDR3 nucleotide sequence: TGTGCCAGTAGTATAGTGGCGGGGACGGGCACAGATACGCAGTATTTT. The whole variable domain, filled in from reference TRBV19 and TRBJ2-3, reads DGGITQSPKYLFRKEGQNVTLSCEQNLNHDAMYWYRQDPGQGLRLIYYSQIVNDFQKGDIAEGYSVSREKKESFPLTVTSAQKNPTAFYLCASSIVAGTGTDTQYFGPGTRLTVL.

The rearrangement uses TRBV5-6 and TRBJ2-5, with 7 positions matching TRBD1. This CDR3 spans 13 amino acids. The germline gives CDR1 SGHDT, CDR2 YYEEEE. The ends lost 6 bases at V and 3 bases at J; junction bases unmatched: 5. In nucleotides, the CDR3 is TGTGCCAGCACCGGGACAGTGAAAGAGACCCAGTACTTC. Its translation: CASTGTVKETQYF.

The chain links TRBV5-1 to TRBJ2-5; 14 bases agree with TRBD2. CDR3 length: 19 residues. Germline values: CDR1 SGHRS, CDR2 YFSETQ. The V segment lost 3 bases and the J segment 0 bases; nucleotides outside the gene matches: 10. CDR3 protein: CASSSFPGLAGDDQETQYF. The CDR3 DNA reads TGCGCCAGCAGCTCCTTTCCGGGACTAGCGGGGGATGACCAAGAGACCCAGTACTTC.

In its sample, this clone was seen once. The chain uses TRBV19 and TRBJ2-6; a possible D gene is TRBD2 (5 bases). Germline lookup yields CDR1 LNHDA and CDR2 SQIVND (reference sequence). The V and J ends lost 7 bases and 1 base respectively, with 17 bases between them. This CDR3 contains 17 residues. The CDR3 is CASTPRVRGSGANVLTF. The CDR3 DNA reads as TGTGCCAGTACCCCTAGGGTCCGGGGTTCTGGGGCCAACGTCCTGACTTTC.

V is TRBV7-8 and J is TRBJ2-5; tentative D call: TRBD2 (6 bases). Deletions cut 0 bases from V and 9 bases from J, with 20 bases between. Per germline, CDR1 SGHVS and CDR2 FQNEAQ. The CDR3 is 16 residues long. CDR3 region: CASSLASPGSDAAQYF. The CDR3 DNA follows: TGTGCCAGCAGCTTAGCCTCCCCCGGGAGCGACGCGGCCCAGTACTTC. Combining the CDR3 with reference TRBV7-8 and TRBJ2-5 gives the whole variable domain GAGVSQSPRYKVAKRGQDVALRCDPISGHVSLFWYQQALGQGPEFLTYFQNEAQLDKSGLPSDRFFAERPEGSVSTLKIQRTQQEDSAVYLCASSLASPGSDAAQYFGPGTRLLVL.

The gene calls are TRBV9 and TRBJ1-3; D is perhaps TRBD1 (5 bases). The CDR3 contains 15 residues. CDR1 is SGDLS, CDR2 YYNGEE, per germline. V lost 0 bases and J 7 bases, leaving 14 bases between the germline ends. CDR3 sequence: CASSVGGQGANTIYF. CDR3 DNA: TGTGCCAGCAGCGTAGGCGGTCAGGGCGCGAACACCATATATTTT.

The CDR3 DNA follows: TGCGCCAGCAGCGGCTTGGGTCGCCTAGCGGCCGGCGAGCAGTACTTC. Its protein is CASSGLGRLAAGEQYF. This chain uses TRBV5-1 with TRBJ2-7; 7 bases align to TRBD2. Germline CDR1 is SGHRS and CDR2 is YFSETQ. CDR3 length: 16 amino acids. The V segment lost 4 bases and the J segment 6 bases; nucleotides outside the gene matches: 16.

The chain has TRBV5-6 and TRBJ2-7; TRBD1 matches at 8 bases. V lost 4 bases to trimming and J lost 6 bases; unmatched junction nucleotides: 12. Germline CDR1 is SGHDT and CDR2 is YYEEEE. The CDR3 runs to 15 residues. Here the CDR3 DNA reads TGTGCCAGCAGCACCGGACAGGGTTGGATGGGCGAGCAGTACTTC. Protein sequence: CASSTGQGWMGEQYF. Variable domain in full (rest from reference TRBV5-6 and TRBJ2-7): DAGVTQSPTHLIKTRGQQVTLRCSPKSGHDTVSWYQQALGQGPQFIFQYYEEEERQRGNFPDRFSGHQFPNYSSELNVNALLLGDSALYLCASSTGQGWMGEQYFGPGTRLTVT.

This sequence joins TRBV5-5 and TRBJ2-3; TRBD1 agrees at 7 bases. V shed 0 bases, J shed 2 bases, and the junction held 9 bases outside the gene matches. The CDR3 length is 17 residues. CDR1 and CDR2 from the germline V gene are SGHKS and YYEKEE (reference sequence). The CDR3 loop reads CASSLGVGTAVTDTQYF. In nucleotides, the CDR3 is TGTGCCAGCAGCTTGGGGGTTGGGACAGCAGTCACAGATACGCAGTATTTT.

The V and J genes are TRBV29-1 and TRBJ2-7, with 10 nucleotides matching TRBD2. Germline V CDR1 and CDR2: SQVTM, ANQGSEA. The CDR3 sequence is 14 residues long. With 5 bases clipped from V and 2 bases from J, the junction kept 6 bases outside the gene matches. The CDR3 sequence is CSVPSGSWPYEQYF. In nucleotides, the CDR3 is TGCAGCGTTCCTAGCGGGAGTTGGCCCTACGAGCAGTACTTC.

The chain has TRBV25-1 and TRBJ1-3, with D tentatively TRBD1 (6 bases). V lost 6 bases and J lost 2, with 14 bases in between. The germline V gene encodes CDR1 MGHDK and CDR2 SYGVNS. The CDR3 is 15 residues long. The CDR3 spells CASRLGGAAGNTIYF. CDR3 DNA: TGTGCCAGCAGGCTCGGGGGGGCGGCTGGAAACACCATATATTTT.

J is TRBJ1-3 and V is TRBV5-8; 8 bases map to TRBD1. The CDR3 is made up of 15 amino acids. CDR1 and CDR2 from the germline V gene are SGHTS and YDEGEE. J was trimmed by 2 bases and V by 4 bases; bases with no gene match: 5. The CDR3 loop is CASSRQGKAGNTIYF. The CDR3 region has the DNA TGTGCCAGCAGCCGACAGGGGAAAGCTGGAAACACCATATATTTT.

CDR3 in amino acids: CASSESGTGDNQPQHF. Here the CDR3 DNA reads TGTGCCAGCAGTGAATCCGGGACAGGGGACAATCAGCCCCAGCATTTT. The V call is TRBV25-1, the J call TRBJ1-5; 10 bases agree with TRBD1. In germline, CDR1 is MGHDK, CDR2 SYGVNS. The CDR3 is 16 residues long. Trimming took 1 base from V and 3 from J; bases not matched to a gene: 3.

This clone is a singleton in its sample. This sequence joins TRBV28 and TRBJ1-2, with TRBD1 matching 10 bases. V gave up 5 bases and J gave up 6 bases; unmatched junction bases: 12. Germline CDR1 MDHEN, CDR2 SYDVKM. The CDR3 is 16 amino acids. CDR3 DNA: TGTGCCAGCAGTACCCCCGGGGACAGGGGACGGGATGGCTACACCTTC. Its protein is CASSTPGDRGRDGYTF.

CDR3 in DNA: TGTGCCAGCAGCCTCGGGAGGTCGGGAGCCCAGTACTTC. This gives the protein CASSLGRSGAQYF. The V call is TRBV11-2, the J call TRBJ2-5; 7 positions agree with TRBD2. The V and J ends lost 5 bases and 9 bases, in that order; junction bases with no gene match: 9. The germline V gene has CDR1 SGHAT and CDR2 FQNNGV. The CDR3 is 13 residues long. The variable domain in full, with the rest retrieved from reference TRBV11-2 and TRBJ2-5, is EAGVAQSPRYKIIEKRQSVAFWCNPISGHATLYWYQQILGQGPKLLIQFQNNGVVDDSQLPKDRFSAERLKGVDSTLKIQPAKLEDSAVYLCASSLGRSGAQYFGPGTRLLVL.

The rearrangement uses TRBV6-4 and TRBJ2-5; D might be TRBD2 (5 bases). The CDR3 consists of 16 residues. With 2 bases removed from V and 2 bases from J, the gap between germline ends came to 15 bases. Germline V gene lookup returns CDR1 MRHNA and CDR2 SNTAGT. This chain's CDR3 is CASSDPGIGLQETQYF. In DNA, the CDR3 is TGTGCCAGCAGTGACCCGGGGATCGGGTTGCAAGAGACCCAGTACTTC.

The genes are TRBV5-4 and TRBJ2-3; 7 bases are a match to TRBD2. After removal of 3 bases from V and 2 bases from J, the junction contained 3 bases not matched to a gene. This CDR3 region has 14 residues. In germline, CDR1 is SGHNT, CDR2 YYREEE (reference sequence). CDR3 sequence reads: CASSSGLVTDTQYF. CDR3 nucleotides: TGTGCCAGCAGCTCTGGACTAGTCACAGATACGCAGTATTTT.

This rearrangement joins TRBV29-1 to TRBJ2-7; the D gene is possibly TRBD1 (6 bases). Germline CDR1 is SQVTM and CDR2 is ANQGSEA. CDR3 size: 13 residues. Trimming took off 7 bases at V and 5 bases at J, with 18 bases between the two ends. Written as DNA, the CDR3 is TGCAGCGCCGATGGCGCAGGGGCTCACGAGCAGTACTTC. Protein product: CSADGAGAHEQYF.

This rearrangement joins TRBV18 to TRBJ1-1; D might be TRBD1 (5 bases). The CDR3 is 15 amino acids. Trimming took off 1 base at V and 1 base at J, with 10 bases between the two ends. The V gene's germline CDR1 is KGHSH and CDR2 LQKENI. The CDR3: CASSPLLGANTEAFF. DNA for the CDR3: TGTGCCAGCTCACCACTTTTAGGGGCGAACACTGAAGCTTTCTTT.

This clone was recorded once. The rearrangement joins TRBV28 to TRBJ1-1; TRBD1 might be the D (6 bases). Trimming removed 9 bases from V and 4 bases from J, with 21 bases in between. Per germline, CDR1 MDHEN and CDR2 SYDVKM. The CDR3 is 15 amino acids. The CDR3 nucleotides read TGTGCCAGTAAAGTCTCAGGGGCGGGTGTCACTGAAGCTTTCTTT. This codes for CASKVSGAGVTEAFF.